This record concerns one T cell receptor beta chain sequence. The antigen is not known. This sample is part of a study of blood T cells in healthy people across ages. General study results and limits: As naive T cell percentage varied, TCR beta diversity correlated strongly with it. Diversity estimated from one million T cells was considered an underestimate.

Each of the donors had roughly 9.3 milliliters of peripheral blood drawn into EDTA-treated Vacutainer tubes. Alongside a J-beta primer mix, a sample-barcoded 5' primer served in a second PCR lasting about 6 to 11 cycles. MiXCR, applied by TCRdb to the 5' RACE reads, yields one record per CDR3 protein. The sample contains under 1,100,000 distinct CDR3 sequences, around 25% of which appear only once. This same sample was also part of a study on T cells of mothers and their children.

The sequencing sample was made of blood. This receptor was identified in a girl aged 2 to 9 in good health.

For the CDR3, the DNA is TGTGCTAGTGGTTTCGACCTTGAGGAGGGGGCGGCGGGCACTGAAGCTTTCTTT. This codes for CASGFDLEEGAAGTEAFF. The chain has TRBV12-5 and TRBJ1-1; 7 positions match TRBD1. Germline-derived CDR1 and CDR2 are LGHNT and FRNRAP. J gave up 4 bases and V 3 bases, and 17 bases lay outside the gene matches. The CDR3 has 18 amino acids. Full variable domain (rest looked up from reference TRBV12-5 and TRBJ1-1): DARVTQTPRHKVTEMGQEVTMRCQPILGHNTVFWYRQTMMQGLELLAYFRNRAPLDDSGMPKDRFSAEMPDATLATLKIQPSEPRDSAVYFCASGFDLEEGAAGTEAFFGQGTRLTVV.